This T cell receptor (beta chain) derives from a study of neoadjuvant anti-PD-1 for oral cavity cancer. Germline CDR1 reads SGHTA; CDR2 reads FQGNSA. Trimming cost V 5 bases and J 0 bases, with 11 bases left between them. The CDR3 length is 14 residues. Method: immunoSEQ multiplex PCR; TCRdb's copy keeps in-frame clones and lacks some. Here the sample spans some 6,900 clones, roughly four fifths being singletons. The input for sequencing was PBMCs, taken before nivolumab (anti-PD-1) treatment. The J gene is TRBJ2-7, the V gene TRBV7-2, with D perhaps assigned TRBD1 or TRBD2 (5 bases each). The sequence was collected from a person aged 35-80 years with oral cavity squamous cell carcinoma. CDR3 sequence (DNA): TGTGCCAGCAGCGCTAGCAGGGACTCCTACGAGCAGTACTTC. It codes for CASSASRDSYEQYF.